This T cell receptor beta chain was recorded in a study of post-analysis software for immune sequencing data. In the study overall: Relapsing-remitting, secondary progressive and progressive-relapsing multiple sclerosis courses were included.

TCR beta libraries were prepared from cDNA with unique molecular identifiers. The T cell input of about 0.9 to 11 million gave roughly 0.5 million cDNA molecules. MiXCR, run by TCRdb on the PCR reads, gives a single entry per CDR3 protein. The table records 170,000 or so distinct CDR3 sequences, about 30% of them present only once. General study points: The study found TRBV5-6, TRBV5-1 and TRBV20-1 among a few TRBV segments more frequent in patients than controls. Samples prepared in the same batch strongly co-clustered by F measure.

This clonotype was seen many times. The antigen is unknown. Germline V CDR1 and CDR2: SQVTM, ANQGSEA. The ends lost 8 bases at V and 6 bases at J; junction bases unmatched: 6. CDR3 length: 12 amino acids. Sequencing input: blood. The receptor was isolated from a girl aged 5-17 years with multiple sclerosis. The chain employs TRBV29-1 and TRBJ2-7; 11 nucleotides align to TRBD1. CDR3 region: CSLRTGGGEQYF. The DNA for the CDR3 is TGCAGCCTACGGACAGGGGGCGGCGAGCAGTACTTC.